What follows is one T cell receptor (beta chain) and its context. Its specificity is not known. No DNA is shown, since the ends of the CDR3 on it are uncertain; the CDR3 is the one TCRdb lists. 18 amino acids form the CDR3, both terminal residues included. Germline CDR1 MNHEY, CDR2 SVGAGI. This sample was taken from a study of identical twins. TCRdb reprocessed the 5' RACE reads via MiXCR and lists one record per CDR3 protein. The repertoire includes some 500,000 distinct CDR3 sequences, more than 13% of them detected once, and about 0.97% sits in the top ten. Whole-study results and caveats: The same donors were not followed; conclusions instead depended on cross-sectional statistical analysis. Insertion counts were lower in abundant cord blood beta clonotypes, a trend that memory repertoires did not show. Within beta out-of-frame sequences, the excess sharing observed between twins was weaker.

This sample was also put to use in a study of yellow fever vaccine responses in identical twins. That report notes: Vaccine-induced T cell responses in twins were reportedly observed to appear partly convergent, partly personalized.

This clonotype originated in a woman aged 18-29 years in good health. Specimen: CD4+ T cells sorted from blood. V usage is TRBV6-5 and J usage is TRBJ1-4. CDR3 residues: CASSYSISRRVHEKLFFF.